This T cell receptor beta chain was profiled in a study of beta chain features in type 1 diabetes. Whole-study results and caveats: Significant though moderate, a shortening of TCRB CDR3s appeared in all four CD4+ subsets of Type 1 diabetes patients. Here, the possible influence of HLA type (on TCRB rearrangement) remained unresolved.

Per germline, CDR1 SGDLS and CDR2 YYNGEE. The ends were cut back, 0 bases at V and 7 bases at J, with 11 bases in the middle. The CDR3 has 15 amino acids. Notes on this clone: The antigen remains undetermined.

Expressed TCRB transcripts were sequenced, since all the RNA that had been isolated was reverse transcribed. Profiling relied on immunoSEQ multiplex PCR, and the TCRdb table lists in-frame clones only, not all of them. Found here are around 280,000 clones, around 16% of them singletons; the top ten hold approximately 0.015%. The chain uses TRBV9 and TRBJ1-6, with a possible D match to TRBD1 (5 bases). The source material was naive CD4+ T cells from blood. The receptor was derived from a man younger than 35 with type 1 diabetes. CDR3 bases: TGTGCCAGCAGCGTAGAAGGCAGGGAAAATTCACCCCTCCACTTT. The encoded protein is CASSVEGRENSPLHF. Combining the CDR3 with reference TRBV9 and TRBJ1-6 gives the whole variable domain DSGVTQTPKHLITATGQRVTLRCSPRSGDLSVYWYQQSLDQGLQFLIQYYNGEERAKGNILERFSAQQFPDLHSELNLSSLELGDSALYFCASSVEGRENSPLHFGNGTRLTVT.